This T cell receptor (beta chain) was recovered during a study of blood T cells in healthy people across ages. Study results and limitations: Changes seen in expanded clonotypes were possibly confounded by donor CMV status left unknown.

Using a J-beta primer mix together with a sample-barcoded 5' primer, a second PCR was run for roughly 6 to 11 cycles. Individual samples furnished no less than 3 million CDR3-containing paired-end reads apiece. Each CDR3 protein gets one entry after TCRdb re-called the 5' RACE reads with MiXCR. This table has about a million distinct CDR3 sequences, roughly half appearing once. This clonotype was picked up a small number of times. Antigen: not known. What was sequenced was blood. This sequence originates from a woman aged 60 to 75 in good health.

The CDR3 sequence: CASSETGDLFHEQYF. CDR3 in DNA: TGTGCCAGCAGCGAAACAGGGGACTTGTTCCACGAGCAGTACTTC. The J gene is TRBJ2-7, the V gene TRBV2; possibly TRBD1 for D (7 bases). V lost 6 bases and J lost 5, with 20 bases in between. CDR1 is SNHLY and CDR2 is FYNNEI in the germline V gene. The CDR3 covers 15 residues.